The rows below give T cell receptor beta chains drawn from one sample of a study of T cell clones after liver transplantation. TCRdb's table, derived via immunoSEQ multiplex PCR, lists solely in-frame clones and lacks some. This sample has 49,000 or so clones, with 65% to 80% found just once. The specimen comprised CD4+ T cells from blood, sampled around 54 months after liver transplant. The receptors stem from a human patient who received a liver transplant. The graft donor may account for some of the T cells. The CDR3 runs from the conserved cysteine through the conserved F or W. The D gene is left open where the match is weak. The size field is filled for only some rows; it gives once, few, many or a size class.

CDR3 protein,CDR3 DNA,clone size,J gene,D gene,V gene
CASSLSGGWGTEAFF,TGTGCCAGCAGTTTATCGGGGGGATGGGGGACTGAAGCTTTCTTT,-,TRBJ1-1,-,TRBV27
CASSRDGGANQPQHF,TGTGCCAGCAGCCGAGACGGGGGGGCTAATCAGCCCCAGCATTTT,-,TRBJ1-5,-,TRBV7-9
CASSFQGNYGYTF,TGCGCCAGCAGCTTCCAGGGAAACTATGGCTACACCTTC,-,TRBJ1-2,-,TRBV5-1
CASSLNRELFF,TGTGCCAGCAGTCTGAACCGGGAGCTGTTTTTT,few,TRBJ2-2,-,TRBV28
CSVVPGGGKETQYF,TGCAGCGTTGTTCCCGGGGGTGGAAAAGAGACCCAGTACTTC,-,TRBJ2-5,-,TRBV29-1
CASQGNTEAFF,TGTGCCTCCCAGGGGAACACTGAAGCTTTCTTT,-,TRBJ1-1,-,TRBV30
CASSRFYNEQFF,TGTGCCAGCAGCCGATTCTACAATGAGCAGTTCTTC,once,TRBJ2-1,-,TRBV28
CSVEGTGVGTEAFF,TGCAGCGTTGAAGGAACCGGGGTTGGGACTGAAGCTTTCTTT,-,TRBJ1-1,-,TRBV29-1
CASGERGRGYTF,TGTGCCAGCGGAGAGAGGGGACGTGGCTACACCTTC,-,TRBJ1-2,-,TRBV2
CATSRAGGSTLNQPQHF,TGTGCCACCAGCAGAGCCGGGGGCAGCACTCTCAATCAGCCCCAGCATTTT,-,TRBJ1-5,-,TRBV15
CASSFQDARDEQFF,TGTGCCAGCAGTTTCCAGGACGCCAGGGATGAGCAGTTCTTC,-,TRBJ2-1,-,TRBV6-1
CASSGLAITDTQYF,TGTGCCAGCAGTGGACTAGCGATAACAGATACGCAGTATTTT,-,TRBJ2-3,TRBD2,TRBV2
CASSVRGNGYTF,TGTGCCAGCAGTGTCCGGGGGAATGGCTACACCTTC,few,TRBJ1-2,-,TRBV6-1
CASSFGTGGSGELFF,TGTGCCAGCAGCTTTGGGACAGGGGGCTCCGGGGAGCTGTTTTTT,-,TRBJ2-2,TRBD1,TRBV5-4
CATSRVNLAGGRTDTQYF,TGTGCCACCAGCAGAGTGAATTTAGCGGGGGGGCGCACAGATACGCAGTATTTT,once,TRBJ2-3,TRBD2,TRBV15
CASRFHYEQYF,TGTGCCAGCAGATTCCACTACGAGCAGTACTTC,-,TRBJ2-7,-,TRBV5-6
CAISDGGLGTGELFF,TGTGCCATCAGTGACGGGGGACTAGGAACCGGGGAGCTGTTTTTT,-,TRBJ2-2,TRBD2,TRBV10-3
CASSPGTQGYSNQPQHF,TGTGCCAGTAGTCCCGGTACACAGGGGTATAGCAATCAGCCCCAGCATTTT,once,TRBJ1-5,TRBD1,TRBV19
CASSSRDSLYVYTF,TGTGCCAGTAGTTCCCGGGACAGCCTTTATGTCTACACCTTC,-,TRBJ1-2,TRBD1,TRBV19
CATALSGGSPLHF,TGTGCCACCGCGCTATCCGGGGGGTCACCCCTCCACTTT,-,TRBJ1-6,-,TRBV2
CASSSLQNTEAFF,TGTGCCAGCAGCTCCCTCCAGAACACTGAAGCTTTCTTT,-,TRBJ1-1,-,TRBV7-8
CASRGQGSYGYTF,TGTGCCAGTAGGGGACAGGGGAGCTATGGCTACACCTTC,few,TRBJ1-2,TRBD1,TRBV19
CASSKGQGGSEKLFF,TGCGCCAGCAGCAAGGGACAGGGAGGGAGTGAAAAACTGTTTTTT,-,TRBJ1-4,TRBD1,TRBV5-1
CASSYGRPLHF,TGTGCCAGCAGTTACGGTAGACCCCTCCACTTT,-,TRBJ1-6,-,TRBV6-6
CASRSDYYEQYF,TGTGCCAGCAGGAGCGACTACTACGAGCAGTACTTC,-,TRBJ2-7,-,TRBV2
CASSLGTASNQPQHF,TGTGCCAGCAGCTTGGGGACAGCTAGCAATCAGCCCCAGCATTTT,-,TRBJ1-5,-,TRBV5-8
CASSLRVDMETQYF,TGCGCCAGCAGCTTGAGGGTAGATATGGAGACCCAGTACTTC,-,TRBJ2-5,-,TRBV5-1
CASSASRDTIYEQYF,TGTGCCAGCAGCGCCTCCCGGGACACTATCTACGAGCAGTACTTC,-,TRBJ2-7,-,TRBV6-1
CASSVPGQRYGYTF,TGTGCCAGCTCAGTTCCGGGACAGAGATATGGCTACACCTTC,-,TRBJ1-2,TRBD1,TRBV28
CASSRGREEKLFF,TGTGCCAGCAGCCGCGGGAGGGAGGAAAAACTGTTTTTT,few,TRBJ1-4,-,TRBV6-5
CASSPRQGASGYTF,TGTGCCAGCAGCCCAAGACAGGGGGCAAGTGGCTACACCTTC,-,TRBJ1-2,TRBD1,TRBV7-3
CASSPPRGADNQPQHF,TGTGCCAGCAGTCCCCCTCGGGGGGCGGACAATCAGCCCCAGCATTTT,once,TRBJ1-5,-,TRBV28
CASSREVLTEAFF,TGTGCCAGCAGTAGGGAGGTTCTCACTGAAGCTTTCTTT,few,TRBJ1-1,-,TRBV25-1
CASSPRTGGPTGELFF,TGCGCCAGCAGCCCGAGGACAGGGGGCCCCACCGGGGAGCTGTTTTTT,-,TRBJ2-2,TRBD1,TRBV5-1
CSAQGVEKLFF,TGCAGTGCACAGGGGGTTGAAAAACTGTTTTTT,-,TRBJ1-4,TRBD1,TRBV20-1
CASSLSSYGYTF,TGTGCCAGCAGCTTATCCAGTTATGGCTACACCTTC,-,TRBJ1-2,-,TRBV7-2
CASSVSRGQPQHF,TGTGCCAGTTCCGTTTCGCGTGGTCAGCCCCAGCATTTT,-,TRBJ1-5,-,TRBV19
CASSLGLGRSSEAFF,TGTGCCAGCAGCTTGGGACTGGGTCGAAGCTCTGAAGCTTTCTTT,-,TRBJ1-1,-,TRBV5-8
CASSLGNRGHNSPLHF,TGTGCCAGCAGCTTAGGGAACAGGGGCCATAATTCACCCCTCCACTTT,-,TRBJ1-6,TRBD1,TRBV27
CSTSGDYSYEQYF,TGTAGTACGTCAGGGGATTATTCCTACGAGCAGTACTTC,-,TRBJ2-7,-,TRBV25-1
CASSFPGLAGAANEQFF,TGCGCCAGCAGCTTTCCAGGACTAGCGGGGGCCGCCAATGAGCAGTTCTTC,-,TRBJ2-1,TRBD2,TRBV5-1
CASSPPGGQVRYEQYF,TGTGCCAGCTCACCACCGGGGGGACAGGTTCGCTACGAGCAGTACTTC,-,TRBJ2-7,TRBD1,TRBV18
CASRLQGPGTGELFF,TGTGCCAGCAGACTACAGGGTCCCGGCACCGGGGAGCTGTTTTTT,-,TRBJ2-2,-,TRBV7-2
CASSEFRGDTEAFF,TGTGCCAGCAGTGAATTTAGGGGGGACACTGAAGCTTTCTTT,-,TRBJ1-1,-,TRBV6-1
CASSIRTGYGYTF,TGTGCCAGCAGCATTCGGACAGGTTATGGCTACACCTTC,few,TRBJ1-2,TRBD1,TRBV7-2
CASSESKITGVQETQYF,TGCGCCAGCAGTGAGTCCAAAATCACAGGAGTACAAGAGACCCAGTACTTC,-,TRBJ2-5,-,TRBV10-1
CASSLPTGVSYNEQFF,TGTGCCAGCTCACTTCCGACAGGGGTCAGCTACAATGAGCAGTTCTTC,-,TRBJ2-1,TRBD1,TRBV18
CASSYAVTANTEAFF,TGTGCCAGCAGTTACGCTGTCACGGCCAACACTGAAGCTTTCTTT,-,TRBJ1-1,-,TRBV6-6
CASSEGTGGSKANYGYTF,TGTGCCAGCAGTGAGGGGACAGGGGGCTCTAAGGCTAACTATGGCTACACCTTC,-,TRBJ1-2,TRBD1,TRBV2
CASSQLAGGPGSYNEQFF,TGTGCCAGCAGCCAACTAGCGGGGGGGCCGGGCTCCTACAATGAGCAGTTCTTC,few,TRBJ2-1,TRBD2,TRBV7-2
CASGGTDTQYF,TGCGCCAGCGGGGGCACAGATACGCAGTATTTT,-,TRBJ2-3,-,TRBV10-1
CASSADRADTQYF,TGTGCCAGCAGTGCCGACCGGGCAGATACGCAGTATTTT,-,TRBJ2-3,-,TRBV2
CAISETASRSGANVLTF,TGTGCCATCAGTGAGACGGCGAGCCGCTCTGGGGCCAACGTCCTGACTTTC,-,TRBJ2-6,-,TRBV10-3